The 2 T cell receptor beta chains in this list originate from one sample, sequenced in a study of T cell responses to AZD1222 COVID-19 vaccine (dated by TCRdb to 2020 to 2022). To prepare the library, the immunoSEQ multiplex PCR assay was applied. TCRdb stores this immuneACCESS table with in-frame sequences only. Part of the clones is absent; in the studies checked, under half of the shortfall reflects unresolved V genes, and no reason is known for the rest. The sample table records 85,000 to 90,000 clones; over 75% of these occur just once. The ten largest clonotypes hold around 5.5% of the sample. What this sample's time point label stands for: baseline before first vaccination. Sequencing used peripheral blood, obtained on day 0 of AZD1222 vaccination. The receptors were sampled from an adult in good health.

The chain joins TRBV7-2 to TRBJ2-7; 9 bases are a match to TRBD2. The germline CDR1 and CDR2 sequences are SGHTA and FQGNSA. V was clipped by 0 bases and J by 4 bases; unmatched bases: 10. The CDR3 contains 17 residues. DNA for the CDR3: TGTGCCAGCAGCTTAGCGCGGGGGGGCATTGTAGCTTACGAGCAGTACTTC. Its translation is CASSLARGGIVAYEQYF.

The chain links TRBV6-1 to TRBJ1-2; 9 positions agree with TRBD1. Germline assignment: CDR1 MNHNS and CDR2 SASEGT. CDR3 size: 17 residues. The trim removed 1 base at V and 4 bases at J, leaving 10 bases unmatched. CDR3 residues: CASSEGVGQGRIYGYTF. CDR3 coding DNA: TGTGCCAGCAGTGAAGGGGTAGGACAGGGGAGGATCTATGGCTACACCTTC.